This T cell receptor (beta chain) was retrieved from a study of shared clonotypes between healthy human individuals (dated by TCRdb to the early 2020s). Some background on the complete study: The cohort included a few men and a couple of women between 18 and 49 years of age. For each donor, CD4 naive and CD4 memory were each given three plates, CD8 naive was given two plates, and CD8 memory was given one plate. To estimate repertoire size and how much clonotypes are shared between individuals, the study performed deep sequencing of blood TCR repertoires from about five healthy adults. Different laboratories and diverse techniques were used to prepare libraries and sequence TCR repertoires, to increase sequencing depth and limit assay-specific biases. Leukapheresis yielded between about 0.8 and 8.9 billion PBMCs per donor. Points the paper makes about the study in general: The genetic and exposure-history diversity represented was limited by the small number of donors. Naive subsets generally had larger estimated clonotype richness than memory subsets did. Sampling was restricted to blood, and TCR repertoires in tissue are likely to differ from TCR repertoires in blood. Across four donors, around 5% of naive CD4, roughly 3.5% of naive CD8, about 2% of memory CD4, and roughly 0.41% of memory CD8 clonotypes were shared. Incomplete sequencing was indicated by rarefaction of sorted-subset datasets, despite the large sequencing depth. Pairwise subsampling indicated that sequencing depth was expected to affect the degree of clonotype sharing among donors. Compared with non-shared clonotypes, clonotypes shared by all four sorted-subset donors had higher generation probabilities.

A word on this clone: Its recognized antigen is unknown. Qualities for individual bases were not recorded, and no much larger clone is one base off.

As encoded in the germline V gene (reference sequence), CDR1 is SGHKS while CDR2 is YYEKEE. The V and J ends are trimmed by 2 bases and 7 bases, leaving 19 bases between them. Inclusive of the bounding cysteine and phenylalanine, the CDR3 is 15 residues long. Only CDR3 DNA remains: 45 bases, in frame from the first base. Using the deep immunoSEQ assay, TCR CDR3 regions were amplified from genomic DNA by multiplex PCR. Extracted genomic DNA from each cell subset was spread evenly across all wells of several immunoSEQ 96-well plates, with each plate serving as a replicate. Each replicate PCR for sorted subsets received around 210 ng genomic DNA, equal to tens of thousands of T cell genomes. The purified libraries were quantified using a Qubit 3.0 fluorometer, sized with a Bioanalyzer 2100, and then quantified again using the KAPA Library Quantification kit. Each immunoSEQ 96-well plate was sequenced on its own single-read 150-cycle Illumina NextSeq 550 flow cell. As for the authors' bioinformatics: Because only junctional sequences without quality scores were contained in the immunoSEQ output, filtering matching that applied to full-length reads could not be performed. To assign V/J genes and CDR3, sequences were annotated using PyIR, a Python wrapper for IgBLAST v1.9, with IMGT germline references. Reads were filtered out if the reads had weak V/J assignments (E-value above 1e-6), no CDR3, stop codons, out-of-frame junctions, or ambiguous translated residues. V3J clonotypes were defined as sequences sharing the same inferred V gene, J gene, and CDR3 amino acid sequence. To compute the percentage overlap between repertoires, the number of shared unique clonotypes was divided by the size of the smaller repertoire. Richness of each repertoire was evaluated using RTK rarefaction, the Chao1 estimator, and Recon v2.1 estimates of unobserved clonotypes. For all TCRbeta clonotypes obtained by the gDNA method from several donors, generation probabilities were computed with OLGA. TCRdb mirrors the immuneACCESS table, restricted to in-frame sequences. Some clones are absent from its copies; in checked studies, under half trace to an unresolved V gene, and the reason for the others is unknown. Clone size and the V and J calls come from that table; the DNA yielded D and trimming. This sample holds almost 750,000 clones; 55% to 75% were observed only once. The leading ten clones occupy more than 1.5% of the sample.

Healthy HIV-negative adults with no recently reported acute infections or vaccinations were included as donors. All donors were Caucasian adults living in Nashville, Tennessee, USA. CD4+ T cells were enriched by magnetic negative selection; naive cells were then positively selected on CD45RA, and the negative fraction formed the memory subset. Blood was obtained by leukapheresis, after which PBMCs were separated by Ficoll-Histopaque density gradient centrifugation and cryopreserved in liquid nitrogen vapor phase. Analytical flow cytometry was used to check the purity and quantity of each magnetically sorted T cell population. Genomic DNA was isolated from every sorted fraction and measured by UV absorbance on a Nanodrop 2000c.

This receptor was identified in a woman aged 25 to 39 in good health. The sequence joins TRBV5-5 to TRBJ2-7; the D segment might be TRBD1 or TRBD2, since each matches 5 bases. Material for sequencing was memory CD4+ T cells sorted from blood. In light of the paper, this sample's cell subset or site label describes: CD45RA-negative fraction. The CDR3: CASSFRGTSGLEQYF. The DNA sequence follows: TGTGCCAGCAGCTTTCGTGGGACGTCGGGCCTTGAGCAGTACTTC.